This TCR beta chain was sequenced for a study of OX40 agonist ivuxolimab in advanced cancers. In the study overall: Ivuxolimab was an agonistic, fully human IgG2 monoclonal antibody directed against OX40 (CD134), a costimulatory receptor. Intravenous ivuxolimab was administered to patients every 2 weeks at six dose levels: 0.01, 0.1, 0.3, 1.5, 3 and 10 mg/kg. Among the roughly 52 dose-escalation patients, about 20 had hepatocellular carcinoma, approximately 15 melanoma, 9 renal cell carcinoma and 9 head and neck cancer. In the dose-escalation cohort, 82.7% of patients were male, and the mean age was approximately 55 years, with a range of about 23 to 85. Patients were allowed to have had prior anti-PD-1, anti-PD-L1 or anti-CTLA-4 therapy, and 30% to 40% of the dose-escalation patients had been treated with checkpoint inhibitors. Three dose-escalation patients achieved partial responses, one with hepatocellular carcinoma and two with cutaneous melanoma. Peripheral TCRbeta sequencing aimed to test whether ivuxolimab altered TCR sequence diversity and caused clonal T-cell expansion. The paper covers the monotherapy dose-escalation part of the phase I ivuxolimab trial, which included N of about 50 patients. On the study overall, not on this receptor specifically: At doses from 0.1 to 3.0 mg/kg, clonal expansion was seen in both CD4+ and CD8+ blood T cells between baseline and week 6. The antigen specificity of the clonally expanded peripheral T cells was not determined. On average, CD8+ T cells showed more expanded clones than CD4+ T cells after ivuxolimab. In the 0.1-3.0 mg/kg groups, partial responders were among the patients with the lowest normalized peripheral clonal expansion, particularly in CD8+ T cells. Low levels of normalized T-cell clonal expansion were also seen in some nonresponding patients.

Genomic DNA was extracted from sorted cells for sequencing of the TCRbeta CDR3 region. TCRbeta CDR3 regions were sequenced using the immunoSEQ Assay. Imported from immuneACCESS, the table was reduced by TCRdb to in-frame sequences with V and J called. These copies leave out some clones; in studies compared against another copy, an unresolved V gene accounts for under half, and the cause of the remainder is not known. Here the sample has approximately 55,000 clones; 87% occur a single time. Roughly 17% of the sample lies in the top ten. Per the germline V gene, KGHSH is the CDR1 and LQKENI is the CDR2. Counted from cysteine to phenylalanine, this CDR3 has 13 amino acids. Only the CDR3 DNA stays, 39 bases, in frame from base 1. Trimming takes 3 bases from V and 4 bases from J, and the germline ends sit 9 bases apart. The trial excluded patients who had a history of autoimmune disease or were on systemic immunosuppression. Peripheral blood for TCR sequencing was collected from all dose cohorts at baseline, on cycle 4 day 1, and on cycle 7 day 1. The samples were taken from a phase I, first-in-human, multicenter, open-label dose-escalation trial of ivuxolimab. Adults with locally advanced or metastatic melanoma, renal cell, hepatocellular, or head and neck squamous cell carcinoma were enrolled in the trial. Before TCR sequencing, CD4+ and CD8+ T cells were separately sorted from peripheral blood.

This clone was seen more than once but under ten times. Its binding antigen is unknown. Base qualities were left out, and no much larger clone turns up one base away. The sample was CD4+ or CD8+ T cells sorted from blood, taken in a trial of the OX40 agonist ivuxolimab. The receptor's source is an adult with an advanced solid tumor such as melanoma, head and neck, liver or kidney cancer. Recombination joined TRBV18 with TRBJ1-2; 6 matching bases give a weak D call of TRBD1. For the CDR3, the sequence is CASSPTGTYGYTF. The DNA sequence is TGTGCCAGCTCACCGACAGGTACCTATGGCTACACCTTC.